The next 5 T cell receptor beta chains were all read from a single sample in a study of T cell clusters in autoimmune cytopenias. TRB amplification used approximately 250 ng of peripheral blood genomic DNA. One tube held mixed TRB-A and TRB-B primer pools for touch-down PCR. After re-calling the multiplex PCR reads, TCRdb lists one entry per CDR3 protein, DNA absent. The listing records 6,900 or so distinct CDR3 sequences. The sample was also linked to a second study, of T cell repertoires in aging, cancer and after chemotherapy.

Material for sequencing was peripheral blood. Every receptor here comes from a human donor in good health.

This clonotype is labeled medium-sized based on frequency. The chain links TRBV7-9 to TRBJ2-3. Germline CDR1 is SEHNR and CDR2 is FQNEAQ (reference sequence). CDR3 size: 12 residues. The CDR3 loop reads CASSLHADTQYF.

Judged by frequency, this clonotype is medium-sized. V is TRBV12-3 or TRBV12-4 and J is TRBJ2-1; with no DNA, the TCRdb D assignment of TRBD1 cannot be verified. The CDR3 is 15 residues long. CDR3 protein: CASSLGQGGYNEQFF.

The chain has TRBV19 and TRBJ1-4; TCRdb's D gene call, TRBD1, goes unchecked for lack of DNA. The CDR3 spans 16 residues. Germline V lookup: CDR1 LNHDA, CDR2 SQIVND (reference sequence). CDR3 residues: CASRNRGDATNEKLFF.

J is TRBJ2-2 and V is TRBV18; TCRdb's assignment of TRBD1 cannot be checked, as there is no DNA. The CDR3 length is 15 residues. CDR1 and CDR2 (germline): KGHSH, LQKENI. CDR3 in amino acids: CASSPPDRGSGELFF.

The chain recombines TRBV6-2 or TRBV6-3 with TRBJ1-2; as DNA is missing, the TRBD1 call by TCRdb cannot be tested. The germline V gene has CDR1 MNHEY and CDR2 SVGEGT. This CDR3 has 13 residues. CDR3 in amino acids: CASSRSRDYGYTF.